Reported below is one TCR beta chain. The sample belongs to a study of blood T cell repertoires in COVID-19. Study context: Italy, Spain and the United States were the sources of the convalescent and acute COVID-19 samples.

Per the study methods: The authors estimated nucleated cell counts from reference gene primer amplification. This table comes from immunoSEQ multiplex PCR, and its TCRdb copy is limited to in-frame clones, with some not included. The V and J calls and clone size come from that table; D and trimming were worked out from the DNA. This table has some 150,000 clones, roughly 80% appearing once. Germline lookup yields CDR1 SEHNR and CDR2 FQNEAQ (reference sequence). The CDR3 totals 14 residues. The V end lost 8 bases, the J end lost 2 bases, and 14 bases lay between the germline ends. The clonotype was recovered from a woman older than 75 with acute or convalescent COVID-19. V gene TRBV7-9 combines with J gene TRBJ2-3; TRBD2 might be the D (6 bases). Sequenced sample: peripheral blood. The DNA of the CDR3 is TGTGCCAGCTCTTCCAGCGGGTACACAGATACGCAGTATTTT. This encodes CASSSSGYTDTQYF.